The T cell receptor (beta chain) under discussion was sequenced for a study of blood T cell repertoires in COVID-19. Across the study: Acute and convalescent COVID-19 specimens originated in the United States, Italy and Spain. In each case, the material was cDNA or gDNA derived from T cells, B-cell-depleted T cells, or PBMCs.

Germline assignment: CDR1 SGHRS and CDR2 YFSETQ. The CDR3 extends over 13 amino acids. The V gene end was trimmed by 0 bases and the J gene end by 9 bases; junction bases not matched to a gene: 5. Authors' data handling: Reference gene primer amplification gave estimated nucleated cell counts. Produced via immunoSEQ multiplex PCR; TCRdb's table is partial and in-frame only. That table gives V, J and clone size, and the DNA gave D and trimming. The table has approximately 240,000 clones, about 85% seen once; the top ten hold 2.9%. The origin of this receptor is a man aged 45-60 years who had recovered from COVID-19. Material: peripheral blood. The rearrangement joins TRBV5-1 to TRBJ1-1; 7 bases are a match to TRBD1. The CDR3 DNA reads TGCGCCAGCAGCTTGGACAGGGGCTCGAAAGCTTTCTTT. Its translation: CASSLDRGSKAFF.